The T cell receptor beta chain under discussion was sequenced for a study of cytomegalovirus exposure and HLA in healthy donors. Findings of the study overall: The investigators catalogued 150 or so TCR beta chains as cytomegalovirus-associated.

As for this clone: Its target is not known.

The germline CDR1 and CDR2 sequences are SEHNR and FQNEAQ (reference sequence). The CDR3 consists of 16 residues. J gave up 1 base and V 1 base, and 3 bases lay outside the gene matches. Primers included in the PCR were 60 Vbeta and 13 Jbeta primers. Sequenced by immunoSEQ multiplex PCR; TCRdb stores in-frame clones only, minus some. The sample totals under 200,000 clones; its top ten clones hold roughly 1.9%. The sample was PBMCs. The chain recombines TRBV7-9 with TRBJ2-3, with 9 bases identical to TRBD2. The clonotype was recovered from a man aged 25 to 40 in good health and CMV-seronegative. CDR3 in DNA: TGTGCCAGCAGCTTAGATAGGACTAGCGGCACAGATACGCAGTATTTT. This codes for CASSLDRTSGTDTQYF.